Sequencing of this TCR beta chain was carried out in a study of cytotoxic CD8 clonotypes in ibrutinib-treated CLL. On the study more broadly: Of the patients, about a dozen were relapsed/refractory, around 16 treatment-naive and roughly 17 IGHV unmutated. Responses comprised 24 partial and 2 complete; at median approximately six years, approximately 15 remained remitted and roughly 12 progressed.

V was trimmed by 5 bases and J by 1 base, leaving 8 bases between them. The germline CDR1 and CDR2 sequences are MDHEN and SYDVKM. CDR3 length: 13 residues. TCRdb keeps only in-frame clones here, not all; method: immunoSEQ multiplex PCR. The sample consists of around 140,000 clones, approximately 75% of them appearing once. Here the sequenced sample was PBMCs, taken after 12 months of ibrutinib treatment. This clonotype originated in a human donor with chronic lymphocytic leukemia. The V gene is TRBV28, the J gene TRBJ1-2; D unclear. CDR3 residues: CASSVGSNYGYTF. The CDR3 nucleotides read TGTGCCAGCAGTGTAGGGAGTAACTATGGCTACACCTTC.